The 31 T cell receptor beta chains presented below share a single source sample, sequenced in a study of cytomegalovirus exposure and HLA in healthy donors. Sequencing was performed with immunoSEQ multiplex PCR; in TCRdb, only in-frame clones are kept and a portion is missing. Of 55,000 to 80,000 clones in the sample, 85% to 95% were seen once. Input material: PBMCs. The receptors here all came from a man younger than 35 in good health and CMV-seronegative.

The chain links TRBV7-2 to TRBJ1-5; 9 bases agree with TRBD1. Germline V CDR1 and CDR2: SGHTA, FQGNSA. V gave up 5 bases and J gave up 4 bases; unmatched junction bases: 3. CDR3 size: 14 residues. CDR3 coding DNA: TGTGCCAGCAGCCCCGACAGGGGGAATCAGCCCCAGCATTTT. Protein sequence: CASSPDRGNQPQHF.

Concerning this clone: One end of the junction does not line up with germline, which may come from a read error. The chain recombines TRBV7-8 with TRBJ1-2; 10 bases match TRBD1. The CDR3 has 13 amino acids. Germline V gives CDR1 SGHVS, CDR2 FQNEAQ. The CDR3 protein is CASSLRTRDRGSF. DNA of the CDR3: TGTGCCAGCAGCCTGCGGACCCGGGACAGGGGCTCCTTC.

The chain links TRBV28 to TRBJ1-1; no clear D gene. The CDR3 extends over 15 amino acids. CDR1 is MDHEN, CDR2 SYDVKM, per germline. Trimming removed 5 bases from V and 5 bases from J, with 18 bases in between. DNA for the CDR3: TGTGCCAGCAGTCCTAAGCCGGAGCTAGTGACTGAAGCTTTCTTT. This encodes CASSPKPELVTEAFF.

As for this clone: Mismatch with germline at one junction end may stem from a read error. The chain is built from TRBV28 and TRBJ2-7, with 8 nucleotides matching TRBD1. CDR1 is MDHEN and CDR2 is SYDVKM in the germline V gene. This CDR3 region has 14 residues. CDR3 DNA sequence: TGTGCCAGCAGCCTCGGGACAGGAAGATACGCGCAGTACTTC. The encoded protein is CASSLGTGRYAQYF.

The chain is built from TRBV6-6 and TRBJ2-5; D might be TRBD2 (6 bases). The J call may not be correct, given that the DNA end is closer to TRBJ2-7. Germline V gene sequence: CDR1 MNHNY, CDR2 SVGAGI (reference sequence). CDR3 size: 15 residues. DNA of the CDR3: TGTGCCAGCAGTTACGGCGGGGATAGCTCCTACGAGCAGTACTTC. This sequence encodes CASSYGGDSSYEQYF.

V and J are TRBV19 and TRBJ1-3; the D gene is possibly TRBD1 (5 bases). V was clipped by 6 bases and J by 3 bases, with 9 bases between them. This CDR3 is built from 13 residues. The V gene's germline CDR1 is LNHDA and CDR2 SQIVND (reference sequence). CDR3 coding DNA: TGTGCCAGTAGCCCGGGACTTGGAAACACCATATATTTT. It codes for CASSPGLGNTIYF.

This chain joins TRBV10-3 and TRBJ1-1; 7 bases map to TRBD1. CDR1 ENHRY and CDR2 SYGVKD come from the germline V gene. This CDR3 is 12 amino acids long. J was trimmed by 7 bases and V by 6 bases; bases with no gene match: 5. CDR3 sequence: CAIRPGGGEAFF. CDR3 DNA sequence: TGTGCCATCAGGCCAGGGGGTGGTGAAGCTTTCTTT.

The chain uses TRBV19 and TRBJ1-1; D not certain. The CDR3 is 14 residues long. The V end lost 1 base, the J end lost 5 bases, and 11 bases lay between the germline ends. Germline CDR1 reads LNHDA; CDR2 reads SQIVND (reference sequence). CDR3 DNA sequence: TGTGCCAGTAGTATAGGGACTCTAGGGACTGAAGCTTTCTTT. This gives the protein CASSIGTLGTEAFF.

The chain has TRBV5-1 and TRBJ1-3; D gene uncertain. V gave up 0 bases and J gave up 0 bases, with 7 bases separating them. The germline V gene has CDR1 SGHRS and CDR2 YFSETQ. This CDR3 is built from 15 residues. CDR3 nucleotides: TGCGCCAGCAGCTTGGATCCGGTCTCTGGAAACACCATATATTTT. This translates into CASSLDPVSGNTIYF.

The V call is TRBV2, the J call TRBJ2-1; 8 bases align to TRBD1. Unmatched junction bases numbered 2, after V lost 4 bases and J lost 6 bases. The CDR3 length is 13 residues. The germline V gene encodes CDR1 SNHLY and CDR2 FYNNEI. As DNA, the CDR3 is TGTGCCAGCAGTGGACAGGGGTTCAATGAGCAGTTCTTC. Translation gives CASSGQGFNEQFF.

The J gene is TRBJ1-1, the V gene TRBV15, with D unclear. Trimming shortened V by 0 bases and J by 1 base, and 9 bases separated the two germline ends. The CDR3 has 15 amino acids. CDR1 and CDR2 from the germline V gene are LNHNV and YYDKDF (reference sequence). For the CDR3, the DNA is TGTGCCACCAGCAGAGAGGGCCAGCCGAACACTGAAGCTTTCTTT. Encoded protein: CATSREGQPNTEAFF. Variable domain in full (rest from reference TRBV15 and TRBJ1-1): DAMVIQNPRYQVTQFGKPVTLSCSQTLNHNVMYWYQQKSSQAPKLLFHYYDKDFNNEADTPDNFQSRRPNTSFCFLDIRSPGLGDTAMYLCATSREGQPNTEAFFGQGTRLTVV.

This rearrangement joins TRBV27 to TRBJ2-2; TRBD1 is a possible D gene (6 bases). Trimming cost V 4 bases and J 3 bases, with 12 bases left between them. The CDR3 is 15 residues long. Germline V gene data show CDR1 as MNHEY and CDR2 as SMNVEV (reference sequence). CDR3 sequence: CASSSSGAHTGELFF. The CDR3 region has the DNA TGTGCCAGCAGTTCGTCAGGGGCCCACACCGGGGAGCTGTTTTTT.

This chain uses TRBV18 with TRBJ2-7, with 10 bases fitting TRBD1. The CDR3 covers 13 residues. Per the germline V gene, CDR1 is KGHSH and CDR2 is LQKENI. The V gene end was trimmed by 3 bases and the J gene end by 6 bases; junction bases not matched to a gene: 2. CDR3 sequence reads: CASSPGTGAEQYF. As DNA, the CDR3 is TGTGCCAGCTCACCCGGGACAGGGGCCGAGCAGTACTTC.

The gene calls are TRBV11-2 and TRBJ1-1; D gene unclear. From germline, CDR1 is SGHAT and CDR2 FQNNGV. V was cut by 3 bases and J by 1 base, with 9 bases left in between. The CDR3 is 14 residues long. Here the CDR3 DNA reads TGTGCCAGCAGCTTTTATGGCCCGAACACTGAAGCTTTCTTT. Protein sequence: CASSFYGPNTEAFF.

The chain has TRBV27 and TRBJ2-2; 7 bases line up with TRBD1. Trimming cost V 3 bases and J 6 bases; bases outside gene matches: 4. The CDR3 is 14 amino acids. Germline-derived CDR1 and CDR2 are MNHEY and SMNVEV (reference sequence). CDR3 amino acids: CASSFLGQAGELFF. CDR3 nucleotide sequence: TGTGCCAGCAGTTTTCTCGGACAGGCCGGGGAGCTGTTTTTT.

The sample holds one count of this clone. The chain is built from TRBV9 and TRBJ2-1; no clear D gene. CDR1 SGDLS and CDR2 YYNGEE come from the germline V gene. This CDR3 is built from 15 residues. V was shortened by 0 bases and J by 0 bases, with 7 bases between the two germline ends. The CDR3 is CASSVDVSSYNEQFF. CDR3 DNA sequence: TGTGCCAGCAGCGTAGACGTCAGCTCCTACAATGAGCAGTTCTTC.

The chain has TRBV30 and TRBJ2-6; 8 positions agree with TRBD2. Germline trimming cut 5 bases from V and 0 bases from J; bases unmatched to any gene: 6. Germline CDR1 reads GTSNPN; CDR2 reads SVGIG (reference sequence). The CDR3 spans 16 residues. The CDR3 nucleotides read TGTGCCTGGGATACAGGGACTAGCTCTGGGGCCAACGTCCTGACTTTC. Its protein is CAWDTGTSSGANVLTF.

This clone was picked up one time. The rearrangement uses TRBV27 and TRBJ2-2; TRBD2 might be the D (6 bases). The germline V and J ends were trimmed by 4 bases and 6 bases, with 12 bases remaining between them. CDR1 and CDR2 from the germline V gene are MNHEY and SMNVEV (reference sequence). The CDR3 runs 14 residues. CDR3 in DNA: TGTGCCAGCAGTTATTACGGGGAGGCCGGGGAGCTGTTTTTT. As protein: CASSYYGEAGELFF.

This chain connects TRBV9 to TRBJ2-6; no reliable D call. V lost 4 bases, J lost 0 bases, and 14 bases lay in between. Germline V gene lookup returns CDR1 SGDLS and CDR2 YYNGEE. The CDR3 covers 17 residues. CDR3 protein: CASSLVSPSSGANVLTF. The CDR3, as DNA: TGTGCCAGCAGCCTAGTAAGCCCATCCTCTGGGGCCAACGTCCTGACTTTC.

The rearrangement uses TRBV10-3 and TRBJ1-3; 7 positions agree with TRBD1. Germline V gene data show CDR1 as ENHRY and CDR2 as SYGVKD. Trimming removed 2 bases from V and 3 bases from J; junction bases left unmatched: 16. This CDR3 contains 19 residues. This CDR3 is CAISETLFFTGEDGNTIYF. The CDR3 bases are TGTGCCATCAGTGAGACCTTATTCTTTACAGGGGAAGATGGAAACACCATATATTTT.

The chain links TRBV27 to TRBJ2-7, with a weak D call TRBD1 (5 bases). The germline CDR1 and CDR2 sequences are MNHEY and SMNVEV (reference sequence). CDR3 length equals 14 residues. Trimming took 0 bases from V and 5 from J, leaving 11 bases between them. CDR3 sequence (DNA): TGTGCCAGCAGTTTATCTCAGGGCTCGGACGAGCAGTACTTC. It yields the protein CASSLSQGSDEQYF.

The chain employs TRBV10-3 and TRBJ1-1; perhaps TRBD1 as D (5 bases). The germline V gene has CDR1 ENHRY and CDR2 SYGVKD. The CDR3 runs 13 residues. Trimming cost V 2 bases and J 11 bases, with 15 bases left between them. The CDR3 is CAISEAAGWDAFF. CDR3 sequence (DNA): TGTGCCATCAGTGAGGCGGCAGGGTGGGATGCTTTCTTT.

V is TRBV6-5 and J is TRBJ1-1; 9 bases match TRBD1. Germline-derived CDR1 and CDR2 are MNHEY and SVGAGI. With 5 bases clipped from V and 6 bases from J, the junction kept 4 bases outside the gene matches. The CDR3 is made up of 13 amino acids. CDR3 protein: CASSGTGLAEAFF. The CDR3 DNA reads as TGTGCCAGCAGTGGGACAGGGCTGGCTGAAGCTTTCTTT.

The rearrangement joins TRBV6-4 to TRBJ2-2; tentatively, D is TRBD1 (5 bases). CDR1 and CDR2 (germline): MRHNA, SNTAGT. The CDR3 totals 14 residues. Trimming took off 4 bases at V and 2 bases at J, with 8 bases between the two ends. The CDR3 reads CASSARVNTGELFF. DNA for the CDR3: TGTGCCAGCAGTGCCAGGGTAAACACCGGGGAGCTGTTTTTT.

The chain employs TRBV7-6 and TRBJ2-7; 8 nucleotides agree with TRBD2. The trim removed 1 base at V and 6 bases at J, leaving 5 bases unmatched. There are 14 residues in the CDR3. The germline V gene has CDR1 SGHVS and CDR2 FNYEAQ. Here the CDR3 DNA reads TGTGCCAGCAGCTTAGATGGCGGGGGGCCCGAGCAGTACTTC. This encodes CASSLDGGGPEQYF.

This rearrangement joins TRBV19 to TRBJ2-2; possible D gene TRBD1, 6 bases. This CDR3 is 13 amino acids long. V lost 8 bases, J lost 6 bases, and 13 bases lay in between. Germline V gene data show CDR1 as LNHDA and CDR2 as SQIVND (reference sequence). The CDR3 nucleotides read TGTGCCAGTGGAACAGGGCGAGCCGGGGAGCTGTTTTTT. Encoded protein: CASGTGRAGELFF.

CDR3 coding DNA: TGTGCCAGCAGCTTAGGGGGAGGCGGCCAGTTCTTC. Amino acid sequence: CASSLGGGGQFF. V gene TRBV7-9 combines with J gene TRBJ2-1; D might be TRBD2 (6 bases). Trimming removed 1 base at V and 13 bases at J, with 11 bases between. The germline V gene encodes CDR1 SEHNR and CDR2 FQNEAQ (reference sequence). This CDR3 is built from 12 residues.

This sequence joins TRBV7-2 and TRBJ1-1; the match to TRBD1 covers 7 bases. Germline trimming cut 4 bases from V and 4 bases from J; bases unmatched to any gene: 6. The CDR3 has 14 residues. Germline V CDR1 and CDR2: SGHTA, FQGNSA. The CDR3 DNA follows: TGTGCCAGCAGCTCCTGGGACAGAGGCACTGAAGCTTTCTTT. Translation gives CASSSWDRGTEAFF.

This clone was detected only once. The chain carries TRBV6-4 and TRBJ2-3; D is perhaps TRBD1 (5 bases). The germline V gene has CDR1 MRHNA and CDR2 SNTAGT. Deletions cut 2 bases from V and 6 bases from J, with 12 bases between. The CDR3 consists of 14 residues. This CDR3 is CASSDNLDTDTQYF. The CDR3 coding sequence is TGTGCCAGCAGTGACAATCTGGACACCGATACGCAGTATTTT.

There are a few counts of this clone. The chain employs TRBV14 and TRBJ1-1, with TRBD1 as a possible D gene (5 bases). V shed 1 base and J shed 5 bases, with 14 bases lying between them. This CDR3 comprises 15 residues. From germline, CDR1 is SGHDN and CDR2 FVKESK. CDR3 DNA: TGTGCCAGCAGCCAAGGTGGGGCCTTGGGGACTGAAGCTTTCTTT. Translating gives CASSQGGALGTEAFF. Full variable domain (remainder filled in from reference TRBV14 and TRBJ1-1): EAGVTQFPSHSVIEKGQTVTLRCDPISGHDNLYWYRRVMGKEIKFLLHFVKESKQDESGMPNNRFLAERTGGTYSTLKVQPAELEDSGVYFCASSQGGALGTEAFFGQGTRLTVV.

The V and J genes are TRBV5-5 and TRBJ2-7, with D possibly matching TRBD1 (5 bases). CDR3 length: 15 amino acids. Germline V gene data show CDR1 as SGHKS and CDR2 as YYEKEE (reference sequence). The V gene lost 0 bases and the J gene lost 2 bases, with 12 bases spanning the gap. CDR3 amino acids: CASSLDRLSPYEQYF. CDR3 nucleotides: TGTGCCAGCAGCTTGGACAGGTTGTCGCCCTACGAGCAGTACTTC.